This T cell receptor beta chain was profiled in a study of blood T cell repertoires in COVID-19. Study overall: There were acute and convalescent COVID-19 samples, and they came from the United States, Italy and Spain.

CDR1 and CDR2 from the germline V gene are SGHKS and YYEKEE (reference sequence). There are 14 residues in the CDR3. The V and J ends lost 2 bases and 0 bases respectively, with 8 bases between them. Study processing details: Scientists estimated how many nucleated cells there were by amplifying reference gene primers. Produced via immunoSEQ multiplex PCR; TCRdb's table is partial and in-frame only. V and J calls and clone size follow that table, whereas D and trimming were derived from the DNA. The sample lists under 95,000 clones, roughly four fifths occurring once. The J gene is TRBJ2-5, the V gene TRBV5-5; the D is unclear. This sequence was found in a woman in her 70s with acute or convalescent COVID-19. The sample was peripheral blood. The CDR3 DNA sequence: TGTGCCAGCAGCTTTGCTGAGTACCAAGAGACCCAGTACTTC. Translating gives CASSFAEYQETQYF. The full variable domain, its missing parts supplied by reference TRBV5-5 and TRBJ2-5, is DAGVTQSPTHLIKTRGQQVTLRCSPISGHKSVSWYQQVLGQGPQFIFQYYEKEERGRGNFPDRFSARQFPNYSSELNVNALLLGDSALYLCASSFAEYQETQYFGPGTRLLVL.